This T cell receptor beta chain was identified during a study of blood T cell repertoires in COVID-19. Overall study: Donors in the United States, Italy and Spain gave samples during acute or convalescent COVID-19. T cells, B-cell-depleted T cells, or PBMCs supplied cDNA or gDNA.

This CDR3 contains 12 residues. Germline lookup yields CDR1 SQVTM and CDR2 ANQGSEA. Trimming cost V 5 bases and J 4 bases, with 11 bases left between them. Per the study methods: Amplification of reference gene primers was used by the study to estimate nucleated cell counts. TCRdb keeps only in-frame clones here, not all; method: immunoSEQ multiplex PCR. For V, J and clone size, that table is used; D and trimming come from the DNA. The sample records about 98,000 clones, 81% being singletons. This TCR was sampled from a woman at least 80 years old with acute or convalescent COVID-19. The chain links TRBV29-1 to TRBJ2-5; D is perhaps TRBD1 (7 bases). Source material: peripheral blood. CDR3 sequence: CSVQGEVETQYF. DNA of the CDR3: TGCAGCGTTCAGGGGGAGGTAGAGACCCAGTACTTC.